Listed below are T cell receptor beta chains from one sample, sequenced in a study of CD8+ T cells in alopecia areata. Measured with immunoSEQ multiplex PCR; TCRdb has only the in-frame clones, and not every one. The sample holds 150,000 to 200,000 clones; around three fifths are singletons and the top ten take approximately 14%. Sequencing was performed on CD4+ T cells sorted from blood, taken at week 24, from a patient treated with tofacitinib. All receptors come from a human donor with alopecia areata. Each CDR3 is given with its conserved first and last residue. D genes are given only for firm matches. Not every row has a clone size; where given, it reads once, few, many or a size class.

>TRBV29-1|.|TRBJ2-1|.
CSAPSGSRAGEQFF
TGCAGCGCCCCCTCCGGGAGCAGGGCCGGTGAGCAGTTCTTC
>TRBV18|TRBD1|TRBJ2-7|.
CASSPATGQGITYEQYF
TGTGCCAGCTCACCCGCCACAGGACAGGGGATAACCTACGAGCAGTACTTC
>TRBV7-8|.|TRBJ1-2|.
CASSSRVLGNYGYTF
TGTGCCAGCAGCTCCAGGGTCTTGGGTAACTATGGCTACACCTTC
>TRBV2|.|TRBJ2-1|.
CASSEALASEQFF
TGTGCCAGCAGTGAAGCCCTGGCAAGTGAGCAGTTCTTC
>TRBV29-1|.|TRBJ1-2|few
CSVEDPGDGYTF
TGCAGCGTTGAAGATCCAGGGGATGGCTACACCTTC
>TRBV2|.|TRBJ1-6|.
CASSEMGRDNSPLHF
TGTGCCAGCAGTGAAATGGGAAGGGATAATTCACCCCTCCACTTT
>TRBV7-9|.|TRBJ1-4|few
CASSRMGEKLFF
TGTGCCAGCAGCCGGATGGGCGAAAAACTGTTTTTT
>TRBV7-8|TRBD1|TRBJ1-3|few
CASSSQGGRNTIYF
TGTGCCAGCAGCTCTCAGGGGGGGAGAAACACCATATATTTT
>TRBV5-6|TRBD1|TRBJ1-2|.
CASSLAGTGNYGYTF
TGTGCCAGCAGCTTAGCCGGGACAGGGAACTATGGCTACACCTTC
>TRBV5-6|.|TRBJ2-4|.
CASSPRDLRTEYF
TGTGCCAGCAGCCCCCGGGACTTAAGAACTGAGTACTTC
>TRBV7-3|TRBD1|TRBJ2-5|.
CASSIGTGTTQYF
TGTGCCAGCAGCATTGGGACAGGGACGACCCAGTACTTC
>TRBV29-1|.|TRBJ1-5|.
CSVVSGGGQPQHF
TGCAGCGTCGTTAGCGGGGGTGGACAGCCCCAGCATTTT
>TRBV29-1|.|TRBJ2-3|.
CSVEKADTQYF
TGCAGCGTTGAAAAAGCAGATACGCAGTATTTT
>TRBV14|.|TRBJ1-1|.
CASSFPGRNTEAFF
TGTGCCAGCAGTTTTCCGGGTCGAAACACTGAAGCTTTCTTT
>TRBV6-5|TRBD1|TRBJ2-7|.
CASSYRGQGTYEQYF
TGTGCCAGCAGTTACCGCGGACAGGGAACCTACGAGCAGTACTTC
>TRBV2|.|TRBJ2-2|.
CASSEAGGTGELFF
TGTGCCAGCAGTGAAGCTGGGGGCACCGGGGAGCTGTTTTTT
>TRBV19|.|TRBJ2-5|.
CASSIRETQYF
TGTGCCAGTAGTATTCGAGAGACCCAGTACTTC
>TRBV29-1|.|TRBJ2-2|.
CSALSGRSGGGELFF
TGCAGCGCGCTCTCGGGTCGAAGTGGGGGCGGGGAGCTGTTTTTT
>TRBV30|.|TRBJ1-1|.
CAWSVKSFMNTEAFF
TGTGCCTGGAGTGTAAAAAGCTTCATGAACACTGAAGCTTTCTTT
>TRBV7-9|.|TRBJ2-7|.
CASSRTVYEQYF
TGTGCCAGCAGCAGGACAGTCTACGAGCAGTACTTC
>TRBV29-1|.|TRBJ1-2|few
CSVGSGINYGYTF
TGCAGCGTTGGGTCTGGGATTAACTATGGCTACACCTTC
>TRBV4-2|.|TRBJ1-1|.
CASSQVSQVGLVNTEAFF
TGTGCCAGCAGCCAAGTATCCCAGGTGGGATTAGTGAACACTGAAGCTTTCTTT
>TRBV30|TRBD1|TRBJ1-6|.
CAWRKGQGTYNSPLHF
TGTGCCTGGAGAAAGGGACAGGGGACCTATAATTCACCCCTCCACTTT
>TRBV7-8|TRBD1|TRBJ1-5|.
CASRDRVNQPQHF
TGTGCCAGCCGAGACAGGGTCAATCAGCCCCAGCATTTT
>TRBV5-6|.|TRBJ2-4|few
CASSFEGTLNIQYF
TGTGCCAGCAGCTTTGAAGGGACTCTAAACATTCAGTACTTC
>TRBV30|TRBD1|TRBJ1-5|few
CAWSPTGTFNQPQHF
TGTGCCTGGAGCCCGACAGGGACGTTCAATCAGCCCCAGCATTTT
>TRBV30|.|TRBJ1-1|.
CAWYRVEAFF
TGTGCCTGGTACAGGGTTGAAGCTTTCTTT
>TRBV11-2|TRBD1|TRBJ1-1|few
CASSLKTGGVVEAFF
TGTGCCAGCAGCTTGAAGACAGGGGGAGTGGTTGAAGCTTTCTTT
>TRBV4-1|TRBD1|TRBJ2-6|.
CASSQMGQGKANVLTF
TGCGCCAGCAGCCAGATGGGACAGGGGAAAGCCAACGTCCTGACTTTC
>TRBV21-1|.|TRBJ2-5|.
CASSNIAGTPDLYF
TGTGCCAGCAGCAACATCGCCGGGACTCCCGATTTATACTTC
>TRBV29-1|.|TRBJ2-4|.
CSVPAGPKGDIQYF
TGCAGCGTTCCGGCGGGACCGAAGGGAGACATTCAGTACTTC
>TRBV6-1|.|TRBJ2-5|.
CASTEPGLQETQYF
TGTGCCAGCACCGAACCTGGGCTCCAAGAGACCCAGTACTTC
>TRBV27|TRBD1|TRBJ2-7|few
CASSSARGKGTVYYEQYF
TGTGCCAGCAGTTCAGCCCGGGGAAAAGGGACAGTTTACTACGAGCAGTACTTC
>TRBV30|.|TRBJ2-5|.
CAWSVQRETQYF
TGTGCCTGGAGTGTACAGAGAGAGACCCAGTACTTC
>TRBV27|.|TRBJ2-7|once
CASSRTGTGPGAYEQYF
TGTGCCAGCAGCCGCACGGGGACGGGCCCAGGGGCCTACGAGCAGTACTTC
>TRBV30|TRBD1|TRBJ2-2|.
CAWGGQGGTGELFF
TGTGCCTGGGGGGGACAGGGAGGAACCGGGGAGCTGTTTTTT
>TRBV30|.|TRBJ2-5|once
CAWSARETQYF
TGTGCCTGGAGTGCAAGAGAGACCCAGTACTTC
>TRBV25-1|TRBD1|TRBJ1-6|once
CASGGQGGSPLHF
TGTGCCAGCGGCGGACAGGGGGGTTCACCCCTCCACTTT
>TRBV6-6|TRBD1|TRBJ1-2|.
CASSDRDYGYTF
TGTGCCAGCAGCGACAGGGACTATGGCTACACCTTC
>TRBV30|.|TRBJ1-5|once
CAWNLGGTQPQHF
TGTGCCTGGAATCTGGGGGGCACTCAGCCCCAGCATTTT
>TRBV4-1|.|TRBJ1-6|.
CASSRPGSPLHF
TGCGCCAGCAGCCGCCCAGGGAGTCCCCTCCACTTT
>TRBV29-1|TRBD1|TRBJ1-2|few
CSAGQGNYGYTF
TGCAGCGCAGGACAGGGGAACTATGGCTACACCTTC
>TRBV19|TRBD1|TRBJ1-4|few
CASSIMRTGSGRKEKLFF
TGTGCCAGTAGTATCATGAGGACAGGGAGTGGGCGGAAGGAAAAACTGTTTTTT
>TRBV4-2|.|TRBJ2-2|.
CASSQVGVFDTGELFF
TGTGCCAGCAGCCAAGTGGGGGTCTTCGACACCGGGGAGCTGTTTTTT
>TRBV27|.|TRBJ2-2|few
CASSLEGSAPSNTGELFF
TGTGCCAGCAGTTTAGAGGGAAGTGCTCCTTCGAACACCGGGGAGCTGTTTTTT
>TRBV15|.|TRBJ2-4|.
CATSSARGDGNIQYF
TGTGCCACCAGCAGCGCCAGGGGGGACGGGAACATTCAGTACTTC
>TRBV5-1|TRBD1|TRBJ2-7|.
CASSLGQGGEQYF
TGCGCCAGCAGCTTGGGACAGGGTGGCGAGCAGTACTTC
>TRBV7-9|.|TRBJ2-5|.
CASSFPSGSETQYF
TGTGCCAGCAGCTTCCCCAGCGGTTCGGAGACCCAGTACTTC
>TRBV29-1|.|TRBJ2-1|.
CSVERRQLNNEQFF
TGCAGCGTTGAACGACGACAGCTCAACAATGAGCAGTTCTTC
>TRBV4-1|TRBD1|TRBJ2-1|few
CASSQGQGWNEQFF
TGCGCCAGCAGCCAAGGACAGGGTTGGAATGAGCAGTTCTTC
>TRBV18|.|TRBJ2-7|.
CASSPRTGSSYEQYF
TGTGCCAGCTCACCACGAACAGGGAGCTCCTACGAGCAGTACTTC
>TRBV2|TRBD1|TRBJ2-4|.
CASSAYGTGTKNIQYF
TGTGCCAGCAGTGCATACGGGACAGGGACCAAAAACATTCAGTACTTC
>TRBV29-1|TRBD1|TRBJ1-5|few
CSVLTGASNQPQHF
TGCAGCGTTCTCACAGGGGCAAGCAATCAGCCCCAGCATTTT